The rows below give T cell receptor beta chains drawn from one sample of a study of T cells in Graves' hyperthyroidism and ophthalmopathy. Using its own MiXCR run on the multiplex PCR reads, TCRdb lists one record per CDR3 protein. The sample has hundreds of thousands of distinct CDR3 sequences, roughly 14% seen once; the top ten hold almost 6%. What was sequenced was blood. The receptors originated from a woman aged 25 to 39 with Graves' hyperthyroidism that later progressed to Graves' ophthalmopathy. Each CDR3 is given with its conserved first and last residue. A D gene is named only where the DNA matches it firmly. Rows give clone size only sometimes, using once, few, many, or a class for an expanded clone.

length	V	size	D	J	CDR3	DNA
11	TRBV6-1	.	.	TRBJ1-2	CASSGTEGYTF	TGTGCCAGCAGTGGGACGGAGGGCTACACCTTC
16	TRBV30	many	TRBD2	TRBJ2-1	CAWSVPAGVLYNEQFF	TGTGCCTGGAGTGTACCGGCGGGAGTCTTATACAATGAGCAGTTCTTC
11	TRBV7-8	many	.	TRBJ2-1	CASSPNWGQFF	TGTGCCAGCAGCCCTAACTGGGGGCAGTTCTTC
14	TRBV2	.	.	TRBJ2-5	CASSKAESEETQYF	TGTGCCAGCAGTAAAGCGGAAAGTGAAGAGACTCAGTACTTC
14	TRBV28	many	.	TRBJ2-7	CASSFFGGTYEQYF	TGTGCCAGCAGTTTCTTTGGCGGGACGTACGAGCAGTACTTC
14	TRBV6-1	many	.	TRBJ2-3	CASSSTGRADTQYF	TGTGCCAGCAGTTCCACAGGGAGGGCAGATACGCAGTATTTT
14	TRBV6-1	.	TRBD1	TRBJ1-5	CASRRQGSNQPQHF	TGTGCCAGCCGGCGACAGGGCAGCAATCAGCCCCAGCATTTT
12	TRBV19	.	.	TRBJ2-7	CASSGSYYEQYF	TGTGCCAGTAGTGGCTCATACTACGAGCAGTACTTC
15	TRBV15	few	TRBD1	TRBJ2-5	CATAVVGTGGETQYF	TGTGCCACCGCGGTTGTTGGGACAGGGGGAGAGACCCAGTACTTC
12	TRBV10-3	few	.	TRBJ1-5	CASEGGNQPQHF	TGTGCCTCCGAGGGGGGCAATCAGCCCCAGCATTTT
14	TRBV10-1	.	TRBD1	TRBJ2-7	CASSEWTGFNEQYF	TGCGCCAGCAGTGAATGGACAGGGTTCAACGAGCAGTACTTC
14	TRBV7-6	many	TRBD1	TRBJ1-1	CASSSTGVLTEAFF	TGTGCCAGCAGCTCGACAGGGGTCTTGACTGAAGCTTTCTTT
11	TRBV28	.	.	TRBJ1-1	CASSFFSEAFF	TGTGCCAGCAGTTTTTTCTCTGAAGCTTTCTTT
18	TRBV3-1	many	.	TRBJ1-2	CASSPLTGNPGANYGYTF	TGTGCCAGCAGCCCCTTGACAGGAAACCCCGGAGCTAACTATGGCTACACCTTC
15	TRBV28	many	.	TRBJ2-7	CASSLVPQGKYEQYF	TGTGCCAGCAGTTTAGTGCCCCAGGGAAAGTACGAGCAGTACTTC
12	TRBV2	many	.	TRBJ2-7	CAQTDNDYEQYF	TGTGCCCAAACAGACAACGACTACGAGCAGTACTTC
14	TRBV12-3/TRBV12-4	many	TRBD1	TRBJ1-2	CASSPLGQGFGYTF	TGTGCCAGCAGTCCTCTCGGACAGGGGTTTGGCTACACCTTC
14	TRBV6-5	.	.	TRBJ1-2	CASSYLGADYGYTF	TGTGCCAGCAGTTACCTAGGGGCGGACTATGGCTACACCTTC
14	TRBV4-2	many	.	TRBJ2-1	CASSQGARDDEQFF	TGTGCCAGCAGCCAAGGGGCGAGGGATGATGAGCAGTTCTTC
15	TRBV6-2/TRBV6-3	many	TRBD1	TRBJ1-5	CASSYGTGSNQPQHF	TGTGCCAGCAGCTACGGGACAGGCAGCAATCAGCCCCAGCATTTT
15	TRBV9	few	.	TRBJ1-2	CASSVEGGTSYGYTF	TGTGCCAGCAGCGTTGAGGGGGGGACATCCTATGGCTACACCTTC
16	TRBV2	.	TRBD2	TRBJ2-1	CASSEAAGGYYNEQFF	TGTGCCAGCAGTGAGGCGGCGGGAGGCTATTACAATGAGCAGTTCTTC
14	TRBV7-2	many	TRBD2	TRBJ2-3	CASSPLANTDTQYF	TGTGCCAGCAGCCCACTAGCGAATACAGATACGCAGTATTTT
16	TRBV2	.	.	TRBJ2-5	CASWGGIGLYQETQYF	TGTGCCAGCTGGGGCGGGATCGGGCTGTACCAAGAGACCCAGTACTTC
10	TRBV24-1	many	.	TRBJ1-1	CATGRTEAFF	TGTGCCACCGGGCGCACTGAAGCTTTCTTT
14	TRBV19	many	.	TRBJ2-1	CASSSRSSYNEQFF	TGTGCCAGTAGTAGCAGGAGCTCCTACAATGAGCAGTTCTTC
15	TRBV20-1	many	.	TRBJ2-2	CSARDARMNTGELFF	TGCAGTGCTAGAGATGCCAGGATGAACACCGGGGAGCTGTTTTTT
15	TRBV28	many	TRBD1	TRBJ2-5	CASSSGQGIQETQYF	TGTGCCAGCAGTTCCGGACAGGGGATCCAAGAGACCCAGTACTTC
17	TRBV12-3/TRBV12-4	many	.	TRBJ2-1	CASSPRSGQSSYNEQFF	TGTGCCAGCAGTCCTAGGTCCGGTCAGAGCTCCTACAATGAGCAGTTCTTC
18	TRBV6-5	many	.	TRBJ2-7	CASSYGFSLREMPHEQYF	TGTGCCAGCAGTTACGGGTTTTCTTTACGGGAGATGCCCCACGAGCAGTACTTC
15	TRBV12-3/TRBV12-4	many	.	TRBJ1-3	CASSSGLRSGNTIYF	TGTGCCAGCAGTTCGGGACTTCGCTCTGGAAACACCATATATTTT
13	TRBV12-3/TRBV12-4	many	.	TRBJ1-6	CATTGFYNSPLHF	TGTGCCACCACAGGGTTCTATAATTCACCCCTCCACTTT
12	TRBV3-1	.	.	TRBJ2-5	CASSLPSGQPYF	TGTGCCAGCAGCCTACCCTCCGGACAGCCTTACTTC
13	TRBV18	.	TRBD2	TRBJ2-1	CASSPRTRNEQFF	TGTGCCAGCTCACCCCGGACTAGGAATGAGCAGTTCTTC
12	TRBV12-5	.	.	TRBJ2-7	CASGPRAYEQYF	TGTGCTAGTGGTCCCAGAGCTTACGAGCAGTACTTC